The present T cell receptor (beta chain) was sequenced within a study of blood T cells in healthy people across ages (dated by TCRdb to about 2015). Regarding the study in general: Template switching captured roughly one uniquely barcoded TCR beta cDNA molecule per two T cells in model experiments. To track age-related changes in TCR beta repertoire diversity, the study relied on deep sequencing normalized with unique cDNA molecular identifiers. The donors were divided into four age groups: young (average approximately 17 years), middle-aged (around 37), aged (about 60) and long-lived (about 79). Donors of different ages were randomly distributed across sequencing lanes to avoid experimental bias. Two additional independent replicas of 1 million unique cDNA reads from the same blood draw were analyzed for two donors (one aged 18 to 30 and one aged 80 or older).

The library was prepared using 5' RACE. Sequencing took place on an Illumina HiSeq 2500. The second PCR ran for about 6 to 12 cycles and used a J-beta primer mix along with a sample-barcoded 5' primer. Each TCR beta cDNA molecule received a unique molecular identifier from a template-switch 5' adaptor carrying 12 random nucleotides. At least 2.5 million CDR3-containing paired-end reads were obtained from each sample. First-strand cDNA synthesis was performed from all RNA using the Mint cDNA synthesis kit, with priming by a TRBC-specific oligonucleotide. All cDNA was treated with uracil-DNA glycosylase and then went through a first 18-cycle PCR with the universal primers M1SS and BC2_uni_R. In the authors' own workflow: For normalization, 1 million high-quality reads were randomly selected from each sample, with every read carrying a distinct molecular identifier. Reads sharing molecular identifiers were discarded rather than binned into consensus sequences. CDR3 identification, clonotype clustering and error correction used MiTCR with a Q25 quality threshold and the strictest error-elimination algorithm. A nonparametric unseen species model with Euler transformation was used to estimate lower-bound total TCR beta diversity. TCRdb applied fastp at Q25 and MiXCR to the public reads, then kept only in-frame beta chains. Under each unique CDR3 protein, matching rows form one entry showing the most common genes and DNA. In this record, the V and J calls reflect TCRdb's handling and not the investigators' own analysis. Here the sample has fewer than 900,000 distinct CDR3 sequences; roughly 45% occur a single time. 20% to 25% of the sample rests with the top ten.

In the case of this clonotype: Its antigen is not yet known. Base-call qualities are not available, and no considerably larger clone is one nucleotide away.

The germline V gene provides CDR1 SGDLS and CDR2 YYNGEE. Measured from the cysteine to the phenylalanine, the CDR3 is 15 residues long. The DNA shown is the 45-base CDR3, in frame from base 1. The V end gives up 4 bases and the J end 11 bases, leaving 17 bases in the junction not matched to a gene. The 39 donors, aged about 6 to 100 years, were systemically healthy Caucasian individuals from Russia. Each donor gave 8 to 10 milliliters of peripheral blood, drawn into EDTA-treated Vacutainer tubes. PBMCs were isolated by Ficoll-Paque density-gradient centrifugation, with at least 6 million obtained per sample. Total RNA, at least 5 micrograms per sample, was extracted from PBMCs with Trizol reagent. For every donor, flow cytometry on a PBMC aliquot measured the percentage of naive CD45RAhigh/CD27high T cells. General findings and caveats noted by the study authors: Observed TCR beta diversity per million T cells fell roughly linearly with age, and a significant reduction was already apparent by age approximately 40. Bulk unsorted PBMC profiling prevented conclusive comparison of naive and antigen-experienced compartments. The long-lived group showed more naive CD4+ T cells, fewer expanded clones and increased TCR diversity than the aged group, suggesting age selection. Because the CMV infection status of the donors was unknown, age-related changes in expanded clonotypes may potentially have been confounded. Total diversity estimates from one million sequenced T cells were considered lower bounds and underestimates. There was a strong correlation between observed TCR beta diversity and the percentage of naive T cells measured by flow cytometry.

Sequenced material: blood. The chain uses TRBV9 and TRBJ2-5, and 7 junctional nucleotides match TRBD2. The receptor was derived from a woman aged 55-69 years in good health. The encoded CDR3 is CASSSGLVGEGEQYF. The sequence in DNA is TGTGCCAGCAGCTCAGGACTAGTGGGAGAGGGTGAGCAGTACTTC.